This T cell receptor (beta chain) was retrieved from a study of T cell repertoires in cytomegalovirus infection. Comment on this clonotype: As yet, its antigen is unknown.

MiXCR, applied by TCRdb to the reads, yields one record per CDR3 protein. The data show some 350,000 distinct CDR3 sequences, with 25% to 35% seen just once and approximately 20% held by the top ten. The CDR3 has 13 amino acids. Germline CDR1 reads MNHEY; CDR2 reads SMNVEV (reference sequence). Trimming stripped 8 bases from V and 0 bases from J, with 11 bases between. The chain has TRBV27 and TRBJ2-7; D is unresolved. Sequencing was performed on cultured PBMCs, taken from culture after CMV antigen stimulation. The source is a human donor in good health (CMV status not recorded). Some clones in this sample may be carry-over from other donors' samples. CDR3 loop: CASALTNSYEQYF. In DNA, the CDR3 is TGTGCCAGCGCCTTGACCAACTCCTACGAGCAGTACTTC.